This record concerns one T cell receptor (beta chain) sequence. The target of this receptor is not known. Base qualities are not recorded, but no much larger clone differs from it by a single base. This entry is derived from a study of Ad26.COV2.S vaccination and SARS-CoV-2 variants (dated by TCRdb to the early 2020s). Concerning the study at large: Donors in the vaccine arm were drawn from COV1001, a multicentre, randomized, double-blind, placebo-controlled phase I-IIa trial testing Ad26.COV2.S in healthy adults. Participants in the trial were split at random into five groups of five each, receiving low-dose or high-dose Ad26.COV2.S once or twice, or else placebo on both occasions. Blinding of investigators to trial group allocation was maintained during experiments and outcome assessment. Ad26.COV2.S was administered intramuscularly at 5 x 10^10 or 1 x 10^11 viral particles, either as a single shot or as two shots given 56 days apart. The TCR-sequenced set comprised about 32 samples: approximately 19 Ad26.COV2.S vaccine recipients, 5 placebo recipients and 8 SARS-CoV-2 convalescent individuals. The specificity and breadth of SARS-CoV-2-reactive T cell receptors after Ad26.COV2.S vaccination were assessed by TCRbeta repertoire sequencing.

The sample's treatment or condition label is to be understood as: 15 to 20 received Ad26.COV2.S at low or high dose, single or two shots; 5 received placebo; per-sample allocation not given. For vaccine and placebo recipients, the sequenced repertoires came from samples collected on day 63 after the first injection. Between 29 July and 7 August 2020, Cohort 1b enrolled 20 to 30 adults aged 18-55 years at one site in Boston, USA. Ad26.COV2.S was a replication-incompetent adenovirus type 26 vector expressing a prefusion-stabilized SARS-CoV-2 spike protein from the original Wuhan strain. Overall study outcomes, separate from this receptor: The study was not powered for comparison of responses between vaccine doses or regimens. Comparable non-spike TCR breadth was observed between vaccine and placebo recipients, consistent with only spike being contained in the vaccine. It was noted by the authors that total T cell responses may have been underestimated by the TCR breadth and depth analyses. Spike-specific TCR breadth was higher in Ad26.COV2.S recipients than in placebo recipients (P = 0.0014). Substantial breadth of spike-specific CD8+ and CD4+ T cell responses was reported after vaccination.

The immunoSEQ Assay was the method used to sequence TCRbeta CDR3 regions. After extraction, genomic DNA underwent amplification by bias-controlled multiplex PCR, followed by high-throughput sequencing. The study's own analysis went as follows. To quantify the absolute abundance of every unique TCRbeta CDR3 region, sequences were collapsed and filtered. T cell fraction was estimated by normalization of TCRbeta template counts to usable DNA, with usable DNA being measured through amplification of reference genes present in all nucleated cells. Repertoire TCRs were annotated as SARS-CoV-2-specific when V gene, CDR3 amino acid sequence and J gene were exactly matched to a known reactive TCR set. MIRA supplied the reference SARS-CoV-2 TCR set, which was filtered for enrichment in COVID-19-positive ImmuneCODE repertoires so that public or cross-reactive TCRs were removed. Using the MIRA antigens, annotated TCRs were further analysed by specific ORF or by position within an ORF. Breadth was defined as annotated unique rearrangements over total unique productive rearrangements; depth was the summed frequency of those rearrangements. Two-sided Wilcoxon rank-sum tests were used to compare TCR breadth between groups. This immuneACCESS table, as held by TCRdb, lists in-frame sequences with V and J called but not all clones. Of the missing ones, under half trace to an unresolved V gene in checked studies; the others have no known cause. V, J and clone size were drawn from that table, and D and trimming were deduced from the DNA. The sample has roughly 270,000 clones on record, roughly 86% of them singletons. Of the sample, approximately 3.4% falls within the top ten clones.

The trim is 2 bases for V and 2 bases for J, with a gap of 12 bases between the germline ends. Reading from cysteine to phenylalanine, the CDR3 counts 15 amino acids. Of all the DNA, just the CDR3 is kept, 45 bases in frame from base 1. Sequences SEHNR (CDR1) and FQNEAQ (CDR2) are obtained from the germline V gene (reference sequence). This clonotype was obtained from a person aged 18-60 years who received the Ad26.COV2.S COVID-19 vaccine or a placebo. Sequencing was performed on peripheral blood, taken in a trial of Ad26.COV2.S vaccine versus placebo. The chain is made from TRBV7-9 and TRBJ1-2, and perhaps TRBD1 as D gene, on 5 matching bases. The CDR3: CASSLMAGSNYGYTF. The sequenced DNA: TGTGCCAGCAGCTTAATGGCAGGGTCGAACTATGGCTACACCTTC. Full variable domain (CDR3 extended with the reference TRBV7-9 and TRBJ1-2 proteins): DTGVSQNPRHKITKRGQNVTFRCDPISEHNRLYWYRQTLGQGPEFLTYFQNEAQLEKSRLLSDRFSAERPKGSFSTLEIQRTEQGDSAMYLCASSLMAGSNYGYTFGSGTRLTVV.